These T cell receptor beta chains were read from a single sample in a study of blood T cell repertoires in COVID-19. Measured with immunoSEQ multiplex PCR; TCRdb has only the in-frame clones, and not every one. Among roughly 120,000 clones, roughly 80% were seen once, and the ten largest hold 2% to 3%. The sample taken for sequencing was peripheral blood. The receptors derive from a man in his fifties or sixties with acute or convalescent COVID-19. Both conserved end residues are part of each CDR3. D genes are given only for firm matches. Expanded clones are given a class, and other clones once, few, many or no size at all.

V gene	clone size	J gene	D gene	CDR3 DNA	CDR3 protein
TRBV11-2	once	TRBJ2-5	TRBD1	TGTGCCAGCAGCTCCCTTACAGGGGTAGAGACCCAGTACTTC	CASSSLTGVETQYF
TRBV5-1	NA	TRBJ2-5	TRBD1	TGCGCCAGCAGCTTGCAACAGGGGGACGGGGAGACCCAGTACTTC	CASSLQQGDGETQYF
TRBV10-3	NA	TRBJ1-2	NA	TGTGCCATCTCAGGACAGTTTTTCTATGGCTACACCTTC	CAISGQFFYGYTF
TRBV24-1	NA	TRBJ2-1	NA	TGTGCCACCTCGTACGGGGGAGGCAGTGAGCAGTTCTTC	CATSYGGGSEQFF
TRBV7-9	NA	TRBJ1-6	NA	TGTGCCAGCAGTCCGGGAGCAGGCTCCTATAATTCACCCCTCCACTTT	CASSPGAGSYNSPLHF
TRBV6-5	NA	TRBJ2-7	TRBD1	TGTGCCAGCAGTTCAGGGGGCTACGAGCAGTACTTC	CASSSGGYEQYF
TRBV28	NA	TRBJ1-2	TRBD1	TGTGCCAGCAGTTTTGAGACAGGGAGGACCCGCTACACCTTC	CASSFETGRTRYTF
TRBV2	NA	TRBJ1-4	NA	TGTGCCAGCCGGCGGTCAGAGAATGAAAAACTGTTTTTT	CASRRSENEKLFF
TRBV2	few	TRBJ2-1	TRBD1	TGTGCCAGCAGTGAAGACAGGGGTACGCACAATGAGCAGTTCTTC	CASSEDRGTHNEQFF
TRBV19	NA	TRBJ2-3	TRBD1	TGTGCCAGTAGTATAGGACAGGGGGTGGCAGATACGCAGTATTTT	CASSIGQGVADTQYF
TRBV18	NA	TRBJ2-1	TRBD2	TGTGCCAGCTCACCATCGGCGGGGGGGCCTTACAATGAGCAGTTCTTC	CASSPSAGGPYNEQFF
TRBV18	NA	TRBJ1-1	TRBD1	TGTGCCAGCTCACCGGACTCCGGGACAGGGTTCACTGAAGCTTTCTTT	CASSPDSGTGFTEAFF
TRBV12-5	NA	TRBJ2-7	NA	TGTGCTAGTGGTTTCCGGGTAGGCGAGCAGTACTTC	CASGFRVGEQYF
TRBV5-4	NA	TRBJ1-2	TRBD1	TGTGCCAGCAGCTTCCCGGGACAGGGTGGCTATGGCTACACCTTC	CASSFPGQGGYGYTF
TRBV7-7	NA	TRBJ2-5	TRBD2	TGTGCTAGCAGCCGAGCGGGGGCCCCCCAAGAGACCCAGTACTTC	CASSRAGAPQETQYF
TRBV19	NA	TRBJ2-1	NA	TGTGCCAGTAGTATTAACGGCTACAATGAGCAGTTCTTC	CASSINGYNEQFF
TRBV15	once	TRBJ1-5	TRBD1	TGTGCCACCAGCAGAGATAGAGGGGGCGGGAGCAATCAGCCCCAGCATTTT	CATSRDRGGGSNQPQHF
TRBV7-9	NA	TRBJ1-6	NA	TGTGCCAGCAGCTCCCCGGACCGGAGGGACTCACCCCTCCACTTT	CASSSPDRRDSPLHF
TRBV3-1/TRBV3-2	NA	TRBJ2-1	TRBD2	TGTGCCAGCAGCCAACTGAGCGGGGGGGCGATCGGCAATGAGCAGTTCTTC	CASSQLSGGAIGNEQFF
TRBV10-2	NA	TRBJ1-2	NA	TGCGCCAGCACCGGAGGTCCCAGGGGAGGCTACACCTTC	CASTGGPRGGYTF
TRBV10-2	NA	TRBJ2-6	TRBD1	TGCGCCAGCACTCCGGGACAGCCTTTCTCTGGGGCCAACGTCCTGACTTTC	CASTPGQPFSGANVLTF
TRBV2	NA	TRBJ1-5	NA	TGTGCCAGCAGTGATTGGGGACAAGGCAATCAGCCCCAGCATTTT	CASSDWGQGNQPQHF
TRBV9	NA	TRBJ2-2	NA	TGTGCCAGCAGCGTTTCCCCGGGGGTGGCCGGGGAGCTGTTTTTT	CASSVSPGVAGELFF
TRBV30	NA	TRBJ1-4	NA	TGTGCCTGGAGGAGGGCAGGGGCTGAAAAACTGTTTTTT	CAWRRAGAEKLFF
TRBV9	once	TRBJ2-1	NA	TGTGCCAGCAGCTTTCAGGCTAGCCACGGGAATGAGCAGTTCTTC	CASSFQASHGNEQFF
TRBV9	NA	TRBJ2-1	NA	TGTGCCAGCAGCGGGACAGTAGATGACAATGAGCAGTTCTTC	CASSGTVDDNEQFF
TRBV27	NA	TRBJ2-7	TRBD1	TGTGCCAGCAGCTTAGTAAGACAGGGACCCTACGAGCAGTACTTC	CASSLVRQGPYEQYF
TRBV6-6	NA	TRBJ2-3	NA	TGTGCCAGCAGTTACGGCGCAGGTGGCACAGATACGCAGTATTTT	CASSYGAGGTDTQYF
TRBV27	NA	TRBJ1-1	NA	TGTGCCAGCAGTGCCAGGGGCCTTATCACTGAAGCTTTCTTT	CASSARGLITEAFF
TRBV29-1	few	TRBJ1-2	TRBD1	TGCAGCGGGAGGGCAGGGGGAAACTATGGCTACACCTTC	CSGRAGGNYGYTF
TRBV2	once	TRBJ2-1	TRBD2	TGTGCCAGCAGTCTTAGCGGGGGAGGTTACAATGAGCAGTTCTTC	CASSLSGGGYNEQFF
TRBV19	NA	TRBJ2-5	NA	TGTGCCAGTAGACCTCGACAGGAACTGACCCAGTACTTC	CASRPRQELTQYF
TRBV6-5	few	TRBJ1-2	NA	TGTGCCAGCAGTCCGGACAGCTTTTCCTATGGCTACACCTTC	CASSPDSFSYGYTF
TRBV5-4	NA	TRBJ1-4	TRBD1	TGTGCCAGCAGCCCTAGACAGGGCGTTAATGAAAAACTGTTTTTT	CASSPRQGVNEKLFF
TRBV3-1/TRBV3-2	NA	TRBJ2-7	NA	TGTGCCAGCAGCCAAGTGGGTCGAGGGGGCGAGCAGTACTTC	CASSQVGRGGEQYF
TRBV9	NA	TRBJ2-5	TRBD2	TGTGCCAGCAGCCCCACGGTAGCGGGGGGTCGAGAGACCCAGTACTTC	CASSPTVAGGRETQYF
TRBV16	NA	TRBJ1-5	TRBD1	TGTGCCAGCAGCCAATCGGACAGGGCACTGAATCAGCCCCAGCATTTT	CASSQSDRALNQPQHF
TRBV7-6	NA	TRBJ2-1	NA	TGTGCCAGCAGCCCCGACAGTGAGCAGTTCTTC	CASSPDSEQFF
TRBV6-6	NA	TRBJ2-1	TRBD1	TGTGCCAGCAGTCCCGGGACAGAGGTATACAATGAGCAGTTCTTC	CASSPGTEVYNEQFF
TRBV28	NA	TRBJ1-5	NA	TGTGCCAGCAGTTTGAACGGGAATCAGCCCCAGCATTTT	CASSLNGNQPQHF
TRBV5-1	NA	TRBJ1-6	NA	TGCGCCAGCAGCTTGGTGGCCACCAGGGAAGGATCACCCCTCCACTTT	CASSLVATREGSPLHF
TRBV27	NA	TRBJ2-7	NA	TGTGCCAGCAGTTCTAACTACGAGCAGTACTTC	CASSSNYEQYF
TRBV19	NA	TRBJ2-7	NA	TGTGCCAGTAGTATTGGGGCAGGGCTGTCCTACGAGCAGTACTTC	CASSIGAGLSYEQYF
TRBV2	few	TRBJ1-6	TRBD1	TGTGCCAGCAGTGAGACAGGGCGAGAGGATTCACCCCTCCACTTT	CASSETGREDSPLHF
TRBV27	NA	TRBJ1-6	NA	TGTGCCAGCAGTTTATCCACAGTTCTCTCCACACCCCTCCACTTT	CASSLSTVLSTPLHF
TRBV5-1	NA	TRBJ2-3	TRBD2	TGCGCCAGCAGCTTGGGGGCTAGCGGGAGCCCAGATACGCAGTATTTT	CASSLGASGSPDTQYF
TRBV7-9	NA	TRBJ2-2	NA	TGTGCCAGCAGCCCCCCGGGACACCTGAACACCGGGGAGCTGTTTTTT	CASSPPGHLNTGELFF